This T cell receptor (beta chain) was documented in a study of T cells in Graves' hyperthyroidism and ophthalmopathy. Notes on the study in general: Ophthalmopathy was separated from stable hyperthyroidism by a 13 V-J model.

Hyperthyroidism was newly diagnosed in patients aged 18 to 65 (duration under 2 months). Any patient presenting with uncontrolled infection, other autoimmune disease, pregnancy or lactation was left out. Diagnosis rested on symptoms, serum thyroxine and TRAb, thyroid ultrasound, and orbital computed tomography. There are 14 residues in the CDR3. J lost 5 bases, V lost 5 bases, and 5 bases had no gene match. Germline values: CDR1 LNHDA, CDR2 SQIVND (reference sequence). This clonotype has ten or more counts. Its target is not known. The source material, RNA transcripts, was used to amplify TCR beta CDR3 regions. The TCR CDR3 was amplified in a first-round RT-PCR using the HTBI primer set. Using its own MiXCR run on the multiplex PCR reads, TCRdb lists one record per CDR3 protein. The table has roughly 710,000 distinct CDR3 sequences, about 35% seen once.

The TCR originated in a woman aged 40 to 50 with Graves' hyperthyroidism. Input material: blood. The gene calls are TRBV19 and TRBJ2-5; TRBD1 aligns across 10 bases. CDR3 protein: CASSSTGGFETQYF. The CDR3 DNA reads TGTGCCAGTAGTTCGACAGGGGGCTTCGAGACCCAGTACTTC. Complete variable domain (other parts from reference TRBV19 and TRBJ2-5): DGGITQSPKYLFRKEGQNVTLSCEQNLNHDAMYWYRQDPGQGLRLIYYSQIVNDFQKGDIAEGYSVSREKKESFPLTVTSAQKNPTAFYLCASSSTGGFETQYFGPGTRLLVL.